What follows are 5 T cell receptor beta chains derived from one specimen sequenced in a study of somatic mutations in cytotoxic T cells in rheumatoid arthritis. Using immunoSEQ multiplex PCR, the repertoire was profiled, and TCRdb retains in-frame clones only, with some absent. Counted here are over 9,000 clones, approximately 80% occurring once; the ten biggest clones make up around 40%. Specimen: CD8+ T cells sorted from blood. The source is a man aged 60-69 years in good health.

The CDR3 region is CASSEDSMSSYEQYF. CDR3 DNA: TGTGCCAGCAGCGAGGACAGCATGAGCTCCTACGAGCAGTACTTC. The chain carries TRBV6-6 and TRBJ2-7, with a possible D match to TRBD1 (6 bases). This CDR3 has 15 amino acids. V was pared by 6 bases and J by 0 bases, with 15 bases between. Germline CDR1 is MNHNY and CDR2 is SVGAGI (reference sequence).

The genes are TRBV4-1 and TRBJ1-5; TRBD1 aligns across 10 bases. Germline loops: CDR1 MGHRA, CDR2 YSYEKL. The length of the CDR3 is 15 residues. After removal of 0 bases from V and 11 bases from J, the junction contained 7 bases not matched to a gene. This chain's CDR3 is CASSQDGQGVGTQHF. CDR3 in DNA: TGCGCCAGCAGCCAAGATGGACAGGGGGTAGGGACCCAGCATTTT.

The rearrangement uses TRBV25-1 and TRBJ2-1, with D unclear. Germline loops: CDR1 MGHDK, CDR2 SYGVNS. Trimming left V 6 bases short and J 3 bases short, with 6 bases between. The CDR3 has 12 residues. The CDR3 protein is CASSYDYNEQFF. CDR3 coding DNA: TGTGCCAGCAGCTACGACTACAATGAGCAGTTCTTC.

The count of this clone is one. This sequence joins TRBV7-9 and TRBJ2-2, with 7 positions matching TRBD2. Germline V lookup: CDR1 SEHNR, CDR2 FQNEAQ (reference sequence). The CDR3 has 15 amino acids. Trimming took 5 bases from V and 5 from J; bases not matched to a gene: 8. The DNA for the CDR3 is TGTGCCAGCAGCCATGGGGCGGGAGCAACCGGGGAGCTGTTTTTT. Translation: CASSHGAGATGELFF.

This clone turned up a few times. J is TRBJ1-1 and V is TRBV5-1; 7 bases line up with TRBD1. Looked up from germline, CDR1 is SGHRS and CDR2 is YFSETQ. Germline trimming cut 4 bases from V and 7 bases from J; bases unmatched to any gene: 10. CDR3 length: 14 residues. The CDR3 bases are TGCGCCAGCAGCCCCCTGGGCACAGGGGATGAAGCTTTCTTT. Protein sequence: CASSPLGTGDEAFF.